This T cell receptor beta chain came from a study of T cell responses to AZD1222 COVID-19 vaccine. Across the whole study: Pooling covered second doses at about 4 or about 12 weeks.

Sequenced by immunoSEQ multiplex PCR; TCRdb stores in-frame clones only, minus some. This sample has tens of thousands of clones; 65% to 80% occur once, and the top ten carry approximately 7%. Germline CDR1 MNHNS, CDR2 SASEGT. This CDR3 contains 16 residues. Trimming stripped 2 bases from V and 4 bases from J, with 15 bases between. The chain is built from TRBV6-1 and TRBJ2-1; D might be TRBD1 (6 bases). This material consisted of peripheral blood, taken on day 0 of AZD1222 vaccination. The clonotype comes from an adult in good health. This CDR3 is CASSEFGGTQYNEQFF. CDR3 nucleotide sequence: TGTGCCAGCAGTGAATTTGGTGGGACACAATACAATGAGCAGTTCTTC.